This entry is about one T cell receptor (beta chain). As yet, its antigen is unknown. The junction departs from the called germline gene at one end, perhaps through a read error. TCRdb recomputed calls from the multiplex PCR reads with MiXCR, one row per CDR3 protein. This repertoire shows 200,000 to 250,000 distinct CDR3 sequences, approximately 31% found once; its top ten account for more than 1.3%. The lymph nodes were axillary draining lymph nodes from breast cancer patients. The sample originates from a study of breast tumors, draining lymph nodes, adjacent tissues. Study-level results: Compared with lymph nodes, tumors were less diverse; compared with nontumor tissue, more. Compared with basal-like, luminal-like tumors shared significantly more repertoire with nontumor tissue. Data only fit, rather than demonstrated, lymph node origin of most tumor T cells.

The CDR3 sequence is 15 residues long. Per the germline V gene, CDR1 is SGHVS and CDR2 is FQNEAQ. The specimen sequenced was axillary lymph node tissue. The sequence was collected from a female donor with breast cancer. Some clones in this sample may be carry-over from other donors' samples. The genes are TRBV7-8 and TRBJ2-5; 10 bases are shared with TRBD1. The CDR3 region has the DNA TGTGCCAGCAGCGGGGGACAGGGGTTCCCCTACGAGCAGCACTTC. Translating gives CASSGGQGFPYEQHF. Full variable domain (missing parts from reference TRBV7-8 and TRBJ2-5): GAGVSQSPRYKVAKRGQDVALRCDPISGHVSLFWYQQALGQGPEFLTYFQNEAQLDKSGLPSDRFFAERPEGSVSTLKIQRTQQEDSAVYLCASSGGQGFPYEQHFGPGTRLLVL.